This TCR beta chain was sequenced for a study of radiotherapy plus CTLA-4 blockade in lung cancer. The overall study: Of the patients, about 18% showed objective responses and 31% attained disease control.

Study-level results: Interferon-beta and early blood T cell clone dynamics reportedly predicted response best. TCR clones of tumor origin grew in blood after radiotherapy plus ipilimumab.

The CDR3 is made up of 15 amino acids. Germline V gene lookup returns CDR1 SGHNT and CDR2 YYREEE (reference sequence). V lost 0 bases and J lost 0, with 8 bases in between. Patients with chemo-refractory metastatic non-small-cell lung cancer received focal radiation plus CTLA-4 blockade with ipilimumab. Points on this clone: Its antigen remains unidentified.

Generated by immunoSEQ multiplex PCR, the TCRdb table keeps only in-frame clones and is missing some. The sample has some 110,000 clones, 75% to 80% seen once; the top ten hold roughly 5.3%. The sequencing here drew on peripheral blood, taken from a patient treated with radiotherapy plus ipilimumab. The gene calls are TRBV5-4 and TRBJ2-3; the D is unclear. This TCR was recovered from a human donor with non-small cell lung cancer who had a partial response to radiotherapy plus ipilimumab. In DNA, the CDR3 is TGTGCCAGCAGCTTGGGCGGAGCTAGCACAGATACGCAGTATTTT. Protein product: CASSLGGASTDTQYF.